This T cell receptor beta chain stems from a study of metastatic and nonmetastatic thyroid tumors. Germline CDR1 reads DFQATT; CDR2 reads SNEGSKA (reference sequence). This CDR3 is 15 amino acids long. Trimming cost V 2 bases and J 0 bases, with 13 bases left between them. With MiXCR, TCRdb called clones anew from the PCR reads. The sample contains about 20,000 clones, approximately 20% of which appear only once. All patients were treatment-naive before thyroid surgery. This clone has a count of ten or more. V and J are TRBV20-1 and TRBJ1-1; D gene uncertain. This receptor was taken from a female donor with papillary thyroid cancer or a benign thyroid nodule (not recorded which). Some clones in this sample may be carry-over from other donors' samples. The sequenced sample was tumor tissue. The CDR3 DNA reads TGCAGTGCTAGAAACCTTGCGCATCTGAACACTGAAGCTTTCTTT. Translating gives CSARNLAHLNTEAFF.